The clone carrying this T cell receptor (beta chain) has just one count. The sample comes from a study of CD8 T cells in Susac syndrome. Trimming removed 0 bases from V and 7 bases from J, with 14 bases in between. This CDR3 has 14 amino acids. Germline CDR1 is SGDLS and CDR2 is YYNGEE. Sequencing of TCR beta drew on CD8+ and CD4+ T cells from blood. In the multiple sclerosis control group, patients were treatment-naive and had stable or active relapsing-remitting disease. RNA totalling roughly 0.45 to 1 ug underwent reverse transcription with random hexamers. An immunoSEQ multiplex PCR generated amplified TCR beta CDR3 products spanning 54 Vbeta and 13 Jbeta. TCRdb recomputed calls from the immunoSEQ multiplex PCR reads with MiXCR, one row per CDR3 protein. This sample has some 300,000 distinct CDR3 sequences; roughly 84% occur once, and the top ten carry approximately 0.12%.

The source material was CD8+ T cells from PBMCs. This sequence was found in a human donor with multiple sclerosis. J is TRBJ2-7 and V is TRBV9; no firm D call. The CDR3 here is CASSVAQAGYEQYF. CDR3 bases: TGTGCCAGCAGCGTAGCCCAAGCCGGATATGAGCAGTACTTC.